The rows below give T cell receptor beta chains drawn from one sample of a study of blood T cell repertoires in COVID-19. Generated by immunoSEQ multiplex PCR, the TCRdb table keeps only in-frame clones and is missing some. This table has 300,000 to 400,000 clones, roughly 90% appearing once. The sequencing sample was made of peripheral blood. The receptors originated from a woman aged 55-70 years with COVID-19, enrolled during active disease. Each CDR3 is given with its conserved first and last residue. A D gene is named only where the DNA matches it firmly. Only part of the rows carry a size: once, few, many, or a class if the clone is expanded.

J | V | D | size | DNA | CDR3
TRBJ2-7 | TRBV11-3 | TRBD2 | . | TGTGCCAGCAGCTATACTAGCGGGGGGCTCTACGAGCAGTACTTC | CASSYTSGGLYEQYF
TRBJ2-7 | TRBV7-2 | . | . | TGTGCCAGCAGCTTAGTAATGGGCGACGAGCAGTACTTC | CASSLVMGDEQYF
TRBJ2-5 | TRBV3-1/TRBV3-2 | TRBD2 | few | TGTGCCAGCAGCCCTCCCCTCTCTAGCGGGGGAGAGACCCAGTACTTC | CASSPPLSSGGETQYF
TRBJ2-7 | TRBV6-5 | . | . | TGTGCCAGCATGGAGTGGGGGCACTTCTTTAACGAGCAGTACTTC | CASMEWGHFFNEQYF
TRBJ1-2 | TRBV3-1/TRBV3-2 | TRBD1 | . | TGTGCCAGCAGCCAAGACCAGGGGGCGAGTACGTATGGATATGGCTACACCTTC | CASSQDQGASTYGYGYTF
TRBJ2-5 | TRBV11-1 | . | . | TGTGCCAGCAGCTTAGCGCGGGGGCAGGGTGAGACCCAGTACTTC | CASSLARGQGETQYF
TRBJ2-1 | TRBV7-9 | TRBD2 | few | TGTGCCAGCAGCGCACTAGCGGGGGGAGCCAATGAGCAGTTCTTC | CASSALAGGANEQFF
TRBJ2-3 | TRBV5-1 | . | . | TGCGCCAGCAGCCCTGAGATGTTTGGGCGGGGGCTGGATACGCAGTATTTT | CASSPEMFGRGLDTQYF
TRBJ1-2 | TRBV9 | . | . | TGTGCCAGCAGCGATGGTTCTTGGGGCGGCTACACCTTC | CASSDGSWGGYTF
TRBJ2-1 | TRBV5-3 | TRBD2 | . | TGTGCCAGAATCCGACTAGCTCCCCCCAATGAGCAGTTCTTC | CARIRLAPPNEQFF
TRBJ1-5 | TRBV15 | . | . | TGTGCCACCAGCAGAGACCGCGGGGTTCATCAGCCCCAGCATTTT | CATSRDRGVHQPQHF
TRBJ2-1 | TRBV18 | . | once | TGTGCCAGCTCACCCCAAGGAGGAGATCTCTCCTACAATGAGCAGTTCTTC | CASSPQGGDLSYNEQFF
TRBJ1-5 | TRBV27 | TRBD1 | . | TGTGCCAGCAGTGTATACAGGGGGCAAGGCAATCAGCCCCAGCATTTT | CASSVYRGQGNQPQHF
TRBJ2-7 | TRBV4-1 | . | . | TGCGCCAGCAGCCAAGCGAGGTCCTACGAGCAGTACTTC | CASSQARSYEQYF
TRBJ1-1 | TRBV3-1/TRBV3-2 | TRBD1 | . | TGTGCCAGCAGCCCCCGGGACAGGGGGCGGTTAGGCACTGAAGCTTTCTTT | CASSPRDRGRLGTEAFF
TRBJ2-2 | TRBV7-3 | . | . | TGTGCCAGCAGCTTACTAACAGTTAACACCGGGGAGCTGTTTTTT | CASSLLTVNTGELFF
TRBJ2-7 | TRBV10-1 | TRBD2 | . | TGCGCCAGCAGTGAGAACCCTCCTGGGACTAGCCTCACCTACGAGCAGTACTTC | CASSENPPGTSLTYEQYF
TRBJ2-3 | TRBV4-3 | TRBD2 | . | TGCGCCAGCAGCCAATCTAGCGGGGGCTACGGGGATACGCAGTATTTT | CASSQSSGGYGDTQYF
TRBJ2-1 | TRBV30 | TRBD2 | . | TGTGCCTGGAGTGGTAAGGGACTAGCGGGGAGGGAGCAGTTCTTC | CAWSGKGLAGREQFF
TRBJ1-1 | TRBV19 | TRBD1 | . | TGTGCCAGCGAAACAGGGGGCTTCGCTGAAGCTTTCTTT | CASETGGFAEAFF
TRBJ2-4 | TRBV5-1 | TRBD2 | . | TGCGCCAGCAGCCTGGAGGGGTCTAGCGGGGGAGCCAAAGCCAAAAACATTCAGTACTTC | CASSLEGSSGGAKAKNIQYF
TRBJ1-4 | TRBV19 | . | . | TGTGCCAGTAGGGCTCCCCTGGGGCATAATGAAAAACTGTTTTTT | CASRAPLGHNEKLFF
TRBJ2-7 | TRBV7-6 | . | once | TGTGCCAGCAGCTCCCGGACTAATAGCTACGAGCAGTACTTC | CASSSRTNSYEQYF
TRBJ2-4 | TRBV15 | . | . | TGTGCCACCAGCCAACGGACAGAAAACATTCAGTACTTC | CATSQRTENIQYF
TRBJ2-1 | TRBV11-2 | TRBD2 | . | TGTGCCAGCAGCTTAAGCGGGGGGGCTGGAAATGAGCAGTTCTTC | CASSLSGGAGNEQFF
TRBJ1-1 | TRBV4-1 | . | . | TGCGCCAGCAGCCACCTTTCGGGGGGGCGCACTGAAGCTTTCTTT | CASSHLSGGRTEAFF
TRBJ2-3 | TRBV5-5 | . | . | TGTGCCAGCAGCCTACCCCTACAGGCCGTAGTGCAGTATTTT | CASSLPLQAVVQYF
TRBJ2-1 | TRBV23-1 | . | . | TGCGCCAGCACCCGGGAGGGGGCTTCACTCAATGAGCAGTTCTTC | CASTREGASLNEQFF
TRBJ1-5 | TRBV12-3/TRBV12-4 | TRBD1 | once | TGTGCCAGCAGCGGACAGGGAAATCAGCCCCAGCATTTT | CASSGQGNQPQHF
TRBJ2-3 | TRBV7-2 | . | once | TGTGCCAGCAGCTTAGTACGCAGGCCGTGGGCGCAGTATTTT | CASSLVRRPWAQYF
TRBJ1-1 | TRBV6-5 | TRBD1 | . | TGTGCCAGCAGCAGGGGGCTGGGCACTGAAGCTTTCTTT | CASSRGLGTEAFF
TRBJ2-5 | TRBV28 | . | . | TGTGCCAGCAGTTTAGAGGGTACGACCCAGTACTTC | CASSLEGTTQYF
TRBJ2-3 | TRBV9 | . | . | TGTGCCAGCAGCGTAGAGGGGGTGGGAACAGATACGCAGTATTTT | CASSVEGVGTDTQYF
TRBJ1-2 | TRBV27 | . | . | TGTGCCAGCAGTGCGACACGGGGAGGCTATGGCTACACCTTC | CASSATRGGYGYTF
TRBJ1-2 | TRBV3-1/TRBV3-2 | . | . | TGTGCCAGCAGCCAAGGACAGAGAGATTTCTATGGCTACACCTTC | CASSQGQRDFYGYTF
TRBJ1-1 | TRBV5-1 | . | . | TGCGCCAGCAGGCCGATGGGCGACACTGAAGCTTTCTTT | CASRPMGDTEAFF
TRBJ1-1 | TRBV3-1/TRBV3-2 | . | . | TGTGCCAGCAGCCCGAATTTTCAGGGAGAAGCTTTCTTT | CASSPNFQGEAFF
TRBJ1-2 | TRBV4-1 | TRBD1 | . | TGCGCCAGCAGCCCCCTAGGACAGGACTATGGCTACACCTTC | CASSPLGQDYGYTF
TRBJ2-1 | TRBV5-1 | . | . | TGCGCCAGCAGCTTGGCCACAGGGAGCTCCTACAATGAGCAGTTCTTC | CASSLATGSSYNEQFF
TRBJ2-1 | TRBV28 | TRBD2 | . | TGTGCCAGCAGTTTCCCCCCAACACTAGCGGGGAGCTCCTACAATGAGCAGTTCTTC | CASSFPPTLAGSSYNEQFF